This is a list of T cell receptor beta chains from one sample in a study of CD8 T cells in ankylosing spondylitis. TCRdb processed the 5' RACE reads anew with MiXCR; each CDR3 protein has one entry. The repertoire consists of 150,000 to 200,000 distinct CDR3 sequences, with roughly 13% occurring once and the leading ten covering 8% to 13%. Specimen: blood, either unsorted or a sorted T cell fraction (not recorded which). Receptor source: a female donor with ankylosing spondylitis or in good health (not recorded which). CDR3s include the opening cysteine and the closing phenylalanine or tryptophan. The order of the fields is CDR3 protein, CDR3 DNA, clone size, D gene, J gene, V gene. D genes are given only for firm matches. Size tells how often a clone was seen (once, few, many) or the class of an expanded clone, and some rows leave it out.

CSVAPDPGGEKLFF TGCAGCGTGGCCCCGGACCCAGGAGGGGAAAAACTGTTTTTT many - TRBJ1-4 TRBV29-1
CSGGRGREQYF TGCAGTGGGGGCCGTGGTCGGGAGCAGTACTTC - - TRBJ2-7 TRBV20-1
CASNQGSPLHF TGTGCCAGCAACCAGGGTTCACCCCTCCACTTT once - TRBJ1-6 TRBV7-2
CASTRGGAVYEQYF TGTGCCAGCACCCGGGGGGGCGCAGTCTACGAGCAGTACTTC few TRBD2 TRBJ2-7 TRBV7-2
CSAPRQWSSGANVLTF TGCAGTGCTCCCCGACAGTGGAGCTCTGGGGCCAACGTCCTGACTTTC - - TRBJ2-6 TRBV20-1
CASSPFSGTGNGYTF TGTGCCAGCAGCCCTTTTTCCGGGACAGGGAATGGCTACACCTTC - TRBD1 TRBJ1-2 TRBV9
CASSSSNAMNTEAFF TGTGCCAGCAGTTCCTCAAATGCCATGAACACTGAAGCTTTCTTT many - TRBJ1-1 TRBV12-3/TRBV12-4
CASSLEGWGSTLHF TGTGCCAGCAGCTTAGAGGGCTGGGGCAGCACCCTCCACTTT - - TRBJ1-6 TRBV7-2
CASSPRWENTEAFF TGTGCCAGCAGCCCAAGGTGGGAGAACACTGAAGCTTTCTTT many - TRBJ1-1 TRBV7-9
CSARAGEPYNEQFF TGCAGTGCTCGGGCAGGGGAGCCCTACAATGAGCAGTTCTTC many - TRBJ2-1 TRBV20-1
CASSVAPTSATDTQYF TGTGCCAGCAGCGTAGCACCGACTAGCGCCACAGATACGCAGTATTTT few TRBD2 TRBJ2-3 TRBV9
CASSLVAGVGNNEQFF TGTGCCAGCAGCTTGGTGGCGGGAGTAGGGAACAATGAGCAGTTCTTC many TRBD2 TRBJ2-1 TRBV5-8
CSATVRLAGGNEQFF TGCAGTGCTACCGTTCGACTAGCGGGAGGCAATGAGCAGTTCTTC many TRBD2 TRBJ2-1 TRBV20-1
CASSTPGQLDNEQFF TGTGCCAGCAGCACCCCCGGACAGCTTGACAATGAGCAGTTCTTC few - TRBJ2-1 TRBV5-6
CASSRTDELHF TGTGCCAGCAGCAGGACAGACGAACTCCACTTT few - TRBJ1-6 TRBV6-6
CASSPGGPEEKLFF TGTGCCAGCAGCCCCGGTGGGCCTGAGGAAAAACTGTTTTTT once - TRBJ1-4 TRBV7-3
CASSLGGGRGTDTQYF TGTGCCAGCAGCTTAGGAGGCGGGAGGGGAACAGATACGCAGTATTTT - TRBD2 TRBJ2-3 TRBV7-2
CASNYSPRDTALTDTQYF TGTGCCAGCAATTACTCGCCCAGGGATACTGCACTCACAGATACGCAGTATTTT once - TRBJ2-3 TRBV6-2/TRBV6-3
CASSDTGGPFPQHF TGTGCCAGCAGTGACACAGGGGGCCCGTTCCCCCAGCATTTT - TRBD1 TRBJ1-5 TRBV6-4
CSVRLAPIYNEQFF TGCAGCGTCAGACTAGCGCCCATCTACAATGAGCAGTTCTTC - TRBD2 TRBJ2-1 TRBV20-1
CASSPGLQMNTEAFF TGTGCCAGCTCACCGGGTCTGCAGATGAACACTGAAGCTTTCTTT - - TRBJ1-1 TRBV18
CASSTALPPYEQYF TGTGCCAGCTCAACAGCTCTTCCTCCCTACGAGCAGTACTTC few - TRBJ2-7 TRBV27
CASSRIIAFQETQYF TGTGCCAGCAGTAGGATCATAGCCTTCCAAGAGACCCAGTACTTC - - TRBJ2-5 TRBV12-3/TRBV12-4
CSVERSGSRQETQYF TGCAGCGTTGAGAGAAGCGGGAGTCGGCAAGAGACCCAGTACTTC few TRBD2 TRBJ2-5 TRBV29-1
CASSLEGGSTEAFF TGCGCCAGCAGCTTGGAAGGGGGGAGCACTGAAGCTTTCTTT many - TRBJ1-1 TRBV5-1
CASSPGTGLEAFF TGTGCCAGCAGCCCCGGGACAGGACTTGAAGCTTTCTTT many TRBD1 TRBJ1-1 TRBV9
CSAMTGTGYEQYF TGCAGCGCTATGACCGGGACAGGGTACGAGCAGTACTTC few TRBD1 TRBJ2-7 TRBV29-1
CASKGEGWRSNQPQHF TGTGCCAGCAAGGGGGAGGGTTGGAGAAGCAATCAGCCCCAGCATTTT few - TRBJ1-5 TRBV6-2/TRBV6-3
CAMSLGAGPYYGYTF TGTGCCATGTCCCTTGGGGCAGGGCCCTACTATGGCTACACCTTC many - TRBJ1-2 TRBV10-3
CASSFHGTAYEQYF TGTGCCAGCAGTTTCCACGGGACGGCTTACGAGCAGTACTTC many - TRBJ2-7 TRBV12-3/TRBV12-4
CSVAGRAGVSVNEQFF TGCAGTGTGGCTGGACGAGCGGGAGTGTCGGTCAATGAGCAGTTCTTC few TRBD2 TRBJ2-1 TRBV20-1
CATSRQSYEQYF TGTGCCACCAGCAGACAGTCCTACGAGCAGTACTTC - - TRBJ2-7 TRBV15
CSASGSWSEQFF TGCAGTGCTAGCGGGAGCTGGAGTGAGCAGTTCTTC many - TRBJ2-1 TRBV20-1
CSATESYEQYF TGCAGTGCTACGGAGAGCTACGAGCAGTACTTC - - TRBJ2-7 TRBV20-1
CASSLATGTGAYNEQFF TGCGCCAGCAGCTTGGCTACCGGGACAGGAGCCTACAATGAGCAGTTCTTC - TRBD1 TRBJ2-1 TRBV5-1
CASSLEGERKPQHF TGTGCCAGCAGCTTAGAGGGAGAGAGAAAGCCCCAGCATTTT - - TRBJ1-5 TRBV7-2
CASSWQPQETQYF TGTGCCAGCAGCTGGCAGCCCCAAGAGACCCAGTACTTC many - TRBJ2-5 TRBV5-5
CSARGFSRGHNEQFF TGCAGTGCTAGAGGATTCTCGCGGGGTCACAATGAGCAGTTCTTC many - TRBJ2-1 TRBV20-1
CSLEGAGTDTQYF TGCAGTCTAGAGGGGGCTGGCACAGATACGCAGTATTTT many TRBD1 TRBJ2-3 TRBV20-1
CASSPGRSNQPQHF TGTGCCAGCAGTCCCGGACGGAGCAATCAGCCCCAGCATTTT - - TRBJ1-5 TRBV12-3/TRBV12-4
CASSPRTGGVYEQYF TGTGCCAGCAGCCCTAGGACAGGTGGGGTCTACGAGCAGTACTTC many TRBD1 TRBJ2-7 TRBV7-9
CSARALLAGDTDTQYF TGCAGTGCTAGAGCCCTATTAGCGGGCGACACAGATACGCAGTATTTT many TRBD2 TRBJ2-3 TRBV20-1
CATDRGIGTGELFF TGTGCCACCGACCGCGGGATCGGCACCGGGGAGCTGTTTTTT many - TRBJ2-2 TRBV24-1
CASSPRGHANTGELFF TGTGCCAGCTCACCACGGGGGCACGCGAACACCGGGGAGCTGTTTTTT - - TRBJ2-2 TRBV18